This T cell receptor (beta chain) comes out of a study of blood T cells in healthy people across ages. Study-wide findings and caveats: Diversity of TCR beta per million T cells declined in a roughly linear way with age. Unknown CMV status may confound age-related changes in expanded clones. It was held that diversity estimates obtained from one million T cells represented underestimates.

PCR was performed a second time for 7 to 11 cycles using a sample-barcoded 5' primer and a J-beta primer mix. TCRdb re-analysed the 5' RACE reads in MiXCR, keeping a single row per CDR3 protein. The top ten clones hold 7.7% of a sample with about 1.7 million distinct CDR3 sequences, 25% to 30% of them seen once. Details on this clonotype: Its antigen is not identified.

Every sample gave at least 5.5 micrograms of total RNA when it was extracted. The sequence derives from a woman in her twenties or thirties in good health. Specimen: blood.

CDR3 coding DNA: TGTGCCAGCAGCCAAGAGACAGTTATCACAGATACGCAGTATTTT. It codes for CASSQETVITDTQYF. V is TRBV14 and J is TRBJ2-3; D possibly corresponds to TRBD1 (5 bases). The V end was cut by 0 bases, the J end by 2 bases, with 9 bases between. The germline V gene encodes CDR1 SGHDN and CDR2 FVKESK. The CDR3 loop spans 15 amino acids.